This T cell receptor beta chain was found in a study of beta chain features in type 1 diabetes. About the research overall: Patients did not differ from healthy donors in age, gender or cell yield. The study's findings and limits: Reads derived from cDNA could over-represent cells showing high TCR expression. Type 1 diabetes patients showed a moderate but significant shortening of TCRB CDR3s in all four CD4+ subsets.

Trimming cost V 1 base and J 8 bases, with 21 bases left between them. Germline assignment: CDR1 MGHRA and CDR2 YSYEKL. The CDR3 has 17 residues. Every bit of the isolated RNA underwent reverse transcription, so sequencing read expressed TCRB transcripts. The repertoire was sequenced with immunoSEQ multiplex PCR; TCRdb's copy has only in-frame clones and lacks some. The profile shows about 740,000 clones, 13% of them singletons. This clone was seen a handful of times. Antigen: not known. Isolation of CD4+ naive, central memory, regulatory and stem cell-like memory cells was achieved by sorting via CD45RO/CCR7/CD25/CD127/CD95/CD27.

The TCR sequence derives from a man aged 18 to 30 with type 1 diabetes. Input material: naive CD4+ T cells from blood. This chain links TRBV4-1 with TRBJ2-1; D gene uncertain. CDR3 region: CASSQVRVPPEFYEQFF. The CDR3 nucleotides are TGCGCCAGCAGCCAAGTCCGGGTCCCCCCGGAATTTTATGAGCAGTTCTTC.